The 21 T cell receptor beta chains presented below share a single source sample, sequenced in a study of shared clonotypes between healthy human individuals. The method was immunoSEQ multiplex PCR; TCRdb's version includes in-frame clones alone and lacks a portion of them. The table lists 950,000 to 1,100,000 clones, around 75% of them singletons, with about 1.5% in the top ten. The specimen was memory CD4+ T cells sorted from blood. The subset: CD45RA-negative fraction. The source is a man between 18 and 29 years old in good health.

This chain uses TRBV13 with TRBJ2-7, with 9 bases lining up with TRBD1. From germline, CDR1 is PRHDT and CDR2 FYEKMQ (reference sequence). The CDR3 is 18 residues long. Trimming removed 4 bases from V and 3 bases from J; junction bases left unmatched: 16. The CDR3 region has the DNA TGTGCCAGCAGCTCCAGACTCCCGGGACAGGGTCTCAGCTACGAGCAGTACTTC. As protein: CASSSRLPGQGLSYEQYF.

The V call is TRBV19, the J call TRBJ2-3; D is perhaps TRBD1 (6 bases). The CDR3 sequence is 16 residues long. V shed 6 bases and J shed 0 bases, with 16 bases lying between them. CDR1 and CDR2 from the germline V gene are LNHDA and SQIVND (reference sequence). The CDR3 DNA sequence: TGTGCCAGTAGAACCAACGGGCAGGGGAGCACAGATACGCAGTATTTT. Amino acid sequence: CASRTNGQGSTDTQYF.

The J gene is TRBJ2-1, the V gene TRBV9; 10 nucleotides line up with TRBD2. This CDR3 spans 14 amino acids. With V trimmed by 4 bases and J by 6 bases, 4 bases remained unmatched. Germline V gene lookup returns CDR1 SGDLS and CDR2 YYNGEE. The CDR3 region has the DNA TGTGCCAGCAGCATCCGGACTAGCGGCAATGAGCAGTTCTTC. Amino acids: CASSIRTSGNEQFF.

V and J are TRBV6-6 and TRBJ1-1; D uncertain. The germline V gene has CDR1 MNHNY and CDR2 SVGAGI (reference sequence). V was cut by 0 bases and J by 1 base, with 9 bases left in between. This CDR3 is 15 amino acids long. The CDR3 DNA sequence: TGTGCCAGCAGTTACTCGAGAGGGCAGAACACTGAAGCTTTCTTT. Translation gives CASSYSRGQNTEAFF.

V and J are TRBV19 and TRBJ1-6; possibly TRBD1 for D (5 bases). CDR1 is LNHDA, CDR2 SQIVND, per germline (reference sequence). This CDR3 has 12 residues. V was pared by 10 bases and J by 10 bases, with 14 bases between. In DNA, the CDR3 is TGTGCCACGGGGCGTTGGGGCTCACCCCTCCACTTT. Translation: CATGRWGSPLHF.

J is TRBJ2-2 and V is TRBV4-3; D gene ambiguous. The CDR3 sequence is 14 residues long. Trimming cost V 0 bases and J 2 bases, with 4 bases left between them. Looked up from germline, CDR1 is LGHNA and CDR2 is YSLEER. DNA of the CDR3: TGCGCCAGCAGCCAAGATGGCAACACCGGGGAGCTGTTTTTT. It is translated as CASSQDGNTGELFF.

The rearrangement links TRBV7-8 to TRBJ2-7, with a possible D match to TRBD2 (5 bases). Between the trimmed V and J ends, which lost 2 bases and 2 bases, there was a span of 22 bases. The CDR3 is 18 residues long. From germline, CDR1 is SGHVS and CDR2 FQNEAQ. For the CDR3, the DNA is TGTGCCAGCAGCTTACCGGCGGGTCCCGCTCGGTACACCTACGAGCAGTACTTC. Residues: CASSLPAGPARYTYEQYF.

The J gene is TRBJ1-1, the V gene TRBV5-1; no firm D call. There are 15 residues in the CDR3. Germline CDR1 reads SGHRS; CDR2 reads YFSETQ. Trimming left V 0 bases short and J 2 bases short, with 11 bases between. The CDR3 nucleotides are TGCGCCAGCAGCTTGGAGGGCCGGAAAAACACTGAAGCTTTCTTT. Protein: CASSLEGRKNTEAFF. The variable domain in full, with the rest retrieved from reference TRBV5-1 and TRBJ1-1, is KAGVTQTPRYLIKTRGQQVTLSCSPISGHRSVSWYQQTPGQGLQFLFEYFSETQRNKGNFPGRFSGRQFSNSRSEMNVSTLELGDSALYLCASSLEGRKNTEAFFGQGTRLTVV.

The chain is built from TRBV19 and TRBJ1-5; 7 bases map to TRBD1. V was pared by 3 bases and J by 4 bases, with 3 bases of the junction left unmatched. The CDR3 has 14 amino acids. Per the germline V gene, CDR1 is LNHDA and CDR2 is SQIVND (reference sequence). The DNA of the CDR3 is TGTGCCAGTAGTATGGGACAGAGAAATCAGCCCCAGCATTTT. Encoded protein: CASSMGQRNQPQHF.

A word on this clone: An end of the junction does not agree with germline; a read error may underlie this. The genes are TRBV7-7 and TRBJ2-2; D may be TRBD1 (6 bases). This CDR3 is built from 14 residues. Germline V gene sequence: CDR1 SSHAT, CDR2 FNYEAQ (reference sequence). The CDR3 DNA sequence: TGTGCTAGCAGCTCTCAGGGGAGCACCGGGGAGCTGTTTTTT. This translates into CASSSQGSTGELFF.

The J gene is TRBJ1-4, the V gene TRBV6-1, with D tentatively TRBD1 (5 bases). This CDR3 comprises 14 residues. The V end was cut by 6 bases, the J end by 6 bases, with 14 bases between. Germline loops: CDR1 MNHNS, CDR2 SASEGT. The CDR3 nucleotides are TGTGCCAGCAGGCGACGGGGGGGAGATGAAAAACTGTTTTTT. Translated, it gives CASRRRGGDEKLFF.

For the CDR3, the DNA is TGTGCCAGCACGCCCCAGTCTGGTAATTCACCCCTCCACTTT. Translating gives CASTPQSGNSPLHF. J is TRBJ1-6 and V is TRBV28; D gene unclear. Germline V CDR1 and CDR2: MDHEN, SYDVKM. The CDR3 loop spans 14 amino acids. Trimming left V 7 bases short and J 6 bases short, with 13 bases between.

This clone appeared a few times. This chain links TRBV11-2 with TRBJ2-2; D perhaps matches TRBD1 (5 bases). The CDR3 length is 14 residues. V was trimmed by 1 base and J by 7 bases, leaving 10 bases between them. The V gene's germline CDR1 is SGHAT and CDR2 FQNNGV. The CDR3 here is CASSLAGFVGELFF. The DNA for the CDR3 is TGTGCCAGCAGCTTAGCAGGGTTCGTCGGGGAGCTGTTTTTT.

V is TRBV6-6 and J is TRBJ2-5; weak D call: TRBD2 (6 bases). The CDR3 length is 14 residues. V lost 6 bases and J 4 bases, leaving 15 bases between the germline ends. Germline V gene data show CDR1 as MNHNY and CDR2 as SVGAGI (reference sequence). The CDR3 nucleotides read TGTGCCAGCAGCCCCCCCCCAGCGGGAGAGACCCAGTACTTC. It is translated as CASSPPPAGETQYF.

J is TRBJ2-7 and V is TRBV15; D uncertain. Between the trimmed V and J ends, which lost 5 bases and 1 base, there was a span of 12 bases. CDR3 size: 14 residues. Germline lookup yields CDR1 LNHNV and CDR2 YYDKDF (reference sequence). CDR3 DNA sequence: TGTGCCACCAGCCACGTGGGGAAATCCTACGAGCAGTACTTC. This codes for CATSHVGKSYEQYF.

This chain joins TRBV18 and TRBJ1-5; D is unclear. The germline CDR1 and CDR2 sequences are KGHSH and LQKENI. V lost 0 bases to trimming and J lost 0 bases, with 6 bases between them. There are 15 residues in the CDR3. The CDR3 sequence is CASSPPRTSNQPQHF. DNA for the CDR3: TGTGCCAGCTCACCACCGCGCACTAGCAATCAGCCCCAGCATTTT.

V gene TRBV6-1 combines with J gene TRBJ1-4; D unresolved. This CDR3 has 13 residues. Trimming removed 8 bases at V and 1 base at J, with 8 bases between. CDR1 is MNHNS, CDR2 SASEGT, per germline. The CDR3: CASLRETNEKLFF. In DNA, the CDR3 is TGTGCCAGCTTACGGGAAACTAATGAAAAACTGTTTTTT.

In nucleotides, the CDR3 is TGTGCCAGCAGTTATGCGGGACAAGCTGCCACTGAAGCTTTCTTT. It codes for CASSYAGQAATEAFF. V is TRBV6-6 and J is TRBJ1-1; D is perhaps TRBD1 (6 bases). This CDR3 is built from 15 residues. With 3 bases removed from V and 4 bases from J, the gap between germline ends came to 15 bases. Germline CDR1 reads MNHNY; CDR2 reads SVGAGI (reference sequence).

The chain recombines TRBV18 with TRBJ2-7; D call uncertain. There are 14 residues in the CDR3. Germline V CDR1 and CDR2: KGHSH, LQKENI. Trimming left V 3 bases short and J 6 bases short, with 15 bases between. CDR3: CASSPGALFSEQYF. DNA of the CDR3: TGTGCCAGCTCACCCGGTGCCCTTTTTTCCGAGCAGTACTTC.

The rearrangement links TRBV11-3 to TRBJ2-1; D may correspond to TRBD1 or TRBD2 (5 bases each). Germline CDR1 is SGHNT and CDR2 is YENEEA. Trimming stripped 4 bases from V and 1 base from J, with 11 bases between. The CDR3 has 15 residues. Written as DNA, the CDR3 is TGTGCCAGCAGCTCGGGACGGGTTTCCTACAATGAGCAGTTCTTC. Its translation: CASSSGRVSYNEQFF.

The V and J genes are TRBV30 and TRBJ1-1; no clear D gene. CDR1 is GTSNPN and CDR2 is SVGIG in the germline V gene (reference sequence). V dropped 0 bases and J dropped 1 base, with 12 bases sitting between them. The CDR3 has 15 amino acids. The CDR3 protein is CAWSVRPNSNTEAFF. The CDR3 nucleotides read TGTGCCTGGAGTGTACGGCCGAATTCGAACACTGAAGCTTTCTTT.